A single sample is the source of the 30 T cell receptor beta chains below, sequenced in a study of blood T cells in healthy people across ages. A second PCR, run for about 7 to 11 cycles, used a sample-barcoded 5' primer plus a J-beta primer mix. TCRdb re-analysed the 5' RACE reads in MiXCR, keeping a single row per CDR3 protein. This sample has over 1,200,000 distinct CDR3 sequences, with roughly 64% found just once. Sequencing used blood. The source of these receptors is a man aged 18 to 30 in good health.

The genes are TRBV6-5 and TRBJ2-7, with D unresolved. The CDR3 runs to 14 residues. V lost 6 bases and J 5 bases, leaving 17 bases between the germline ends. Germline V gives CDR1 MNHEY, CDR2 SVGAGI. CDR3 nucleotides: TGTGCCAGCAGCCGAGCGTTAATGGCTGACGAGCAGTACTTC. This sequence encodes CASSRALMADEQYF.

The rearrangement uses TRBV12-3 or TRBV12-4 and TRBJ2-4, with 10 positions matching TRBD1. The J segment lost 13 bases and the V segment lost 6 bases, leaving 12 bases of the junction unmatched. This CDR3 is built from 14 residues. Here the CDR3 DNA reads TGTGCCAGCAGAAACCGGGACAGGGGTCGGGAGCAGTACTTC. Translation gives CASRNRDRGREQYF.

The rearrangement links TRBV27 to TRBJ2-1; D could derive from TRBD1 or TRBD2 (6 bases each). Trimming took off 7 bases at V and 12 bases at J, with 19 bases between the two ends. The CDR3 is 13 residues long. Germline V gene lookup returns CDR1 MNHEY and CDR2 SMNVEV (reference sequence). CDR3 bases: TGTGCCAGCACCGAATTTGGGGGGCCAGGGCAGTTCTTC. It encodes CASTEFGGPGQFF.

The gene calls are TRBV27 and TRBJ1-1; D is possibly TRBD1 (5 bases). Trimming shortened V by 3 bases and J by 0 bases, and 14 bases separated the two germline ends. The CDR3 has 16 amino acids. CDR1 is MNHEY, CDR2 SMNVEV, per germline (reference sequence). The CDR3 sequence is CASSLGPRQMNTEAFF. CDR3 DNA: TGTGCCAGCAGTTTGGGCCCTCGACAGATGAACACTGAAGCTTTCTTT.

V usage is TRBV25-1 and J usage is TRBJ2-7; D is unresolved. Germline V CDR1 and CDR2: MGHDK, SYGVNS. V dropped 7 bases and J dropped 2 bases, with 9 bases sitting between them. This CDR3 is built from 12 residues. The CDR3 is CASIRKPYEQYF. In DNA form, the CDR3 reads TGTGCCAGCATAAGGAAGCCCTACGAGCAGTACTTC.

This chain links TRBV4-1 with TRBJ2-5; possibly TRBD2 for D (7 bases). The ends were cut back, 7 bases at V and 7 bases at J, with 19 bases in the middle. Germline V gene data show CDR1 as MGHRA and CDR2 as YSYEKL. The CDR3 runs to 14 residues. The chain's CDR3 is CASKGGQGGVTQYF. In nucleotides, the CDR3 is TGCGCCAGCAAGGGGGGGCAGGGTGGGGTGACCCAGTACTTC.

This clonotype was observed a handful of times. The chain uses TRBV28 and TRBJ2-7; no reliable D call. Per germline, CDR1 MDHEN and CDR2 SYDVKM. V lost 3 bases, J lost 7 bases, and 7 bases lay in between. The CDR3 extends over 11 amino acids. As DNA, the CDR3 is TGTGCCAGCAGTTTCTCGAAGGAGCAGTACTTC. It specifies CASSFSKEQYF.

This chain connects TRBV4-3 to TRBJ2-1; 7 bases align to TRBD1. V trimming: 6 bases; J trimming: 6 bases; junction bases outside the gene matches: 17. CDR1 is LGHNA and CDR2 is YSLEER in the germline V gene. This CDR3 is built from 17 residues. The CDR3: CASSHIAYRDRGNEQFF. CDR3 coding DNA: TGCGCCAGCAGTCACATAGCTTACCGGGACAGAGGCAATGAGCAGTTCTTC.

In its sample, this clonotype was seen once. The chain employs TRBV21-1 and TRBJ1-5; the table's D call of TRBD1 was not tested on the DNA. TRBV21-1 is listed as a pseudogene. This CDR3 comprises 18 residues. CDR3 loop: CATIKPDSYSYSNQPQHF. CDR3 DNA sequence: TGTGCCACCATTAAACCGGACAGCTACAGTTATAGCAATCAGCCCCAGCATTTT.

The V gene is TRBV28, the J gene TRBJ2-1, with TRBD2 as a possible D gene (5 bases). The V and J ends lost 3 bases and 0 bases respectively, with 9 bases between them. In germline, CDR1 is MDHEN, CDR2 SYDVKM. The CDR3 contains 15 residues. The CDR3 region is CASSFLTSSYNEQFF. DNA of the CDR3: TGTGCCAGCAGTTTTCTTACTAGCTCCTACAATGAGCAGTTCTTC.

This clonotype was recorded once. The chain couples TRBV27 to TRBJ2-4, with 7 bases fitting TRBD1. TRBJ2-7 matches the DNA end more closely, so the J call is doubtful. The CDR3 consists of 14 residues. CDR1 and CDR2 from the germline V gene are MNHEY and SMNVEV (reference sequence). The DNA of the CDR3 is TGTGCCAGCAGTTTAGGGACAGACCCCCGCGAGCAGTACTTC. Residues: CASSLGTDPREQYF.

This clonotype was seen a handful of times. The chain links TRBV5-1 to TRBJ2-3; 8 positions match TRBD2. Germline V lookup: CDR1 SGHRS, CDR2 YFSETQ. The CDR3 contains 15 residues. The V gene end was trimmed by 4 bases and the J gene end by 4 bases; junction bases not matched to a gene: 8. The CDR3 region has the DNA TGCGCCAGCAGCCGGGGGGGGCTTGGCGCAGATACGCAGTATTTT. Protein sequence: CASSRGGLGADTQYF.

This clonotype was found a few times. The chain couples TRBV4-2 to TRBJ2-3; D gene unclear. CDR3 length: 14 amino acids. Trimming stripped 5 bases from V and 5 bases from J, with 14 bases between. Germline V CDR1 and CDR2: LGHNA, YNFKEQ. In nucleotides, the CDR3 is TGTGCCAGCAGCTCGCAACGGGCTAAAGATACGCAGTATTTT. Its translation: CASSSQRAKDTQYF.

The CDR3 nucleotides are TGTGCCAGCAGCCGAAGTCCGTCTGAAGCTTTCTTT. Protein product: CASSRSPSEAFF. This chain links TRBV6-5 with TRBJ1-1; D unclear. Trimming removed 6 bases from V and 6 bases from J, with 11 bases in between. The CDR3 length is 12 residues. The germline V gene encodes CDR1 MNHEY and CDR2 SVGAGI.

CDR3 in DNA: TGTGCCAGCAGTTCTTTGGACAGGGTGGGGGAGCAGTACTTC. Residues: CASSSLDRVGEQYF. The rearrangement joins TRBV27 to TRBJ2-4; the match to TRBD1 covers 8 bases. The germline V gene encodes CDR1 MNHEY and CDR2 SMNVEV (reference sequence). This CDR3 is 14 amino acids long. V shed 4 bases and J 13 bases; nucleotides not matched to a gene: 12.

The gene calls are TRBV7-9 and TRBJ2-1, with D perhaps matching TRBD2 (7 bases). The CDR3 extends over 15 amino acids. Trimming cost V 2 bases and J 8 bases, with 16 bases left between them. Germline V gene sequence: CDR1 SEHNR, CDR2 FQNEAQ (reference sequence). The CDR3 sequence: CASSLKGGAIDEQFF. The CDR3 DNA follows: TGTGCCAGCAGCTTAAAAGGGGGGGCAATCGATGAGCAGTTCTTC. Supplemented by reference TRBV7-9 and TRBJ2-1, the full variable domain reads DTGVSQNPRHKITKRGQNVTFRCDPISEHNRLYWYRQTLGQGPEFLTYFQNEAQLEKSRLLSDRFSAERPKGSFSTLEIQRTEQGDSAMYLCASSLKGGAIDEQFFGPGTRLTVL.

The chain has TRBV28 and TRBJ2-7; D is tentatively TRBD1 or TRBD2 (8 bases each). Germline V lookup: CDR1 MDHEN, CDR2 SYDVKM. The V gene lost 7 bases and the J gene lost 3 bases, with 22 bases spanning the gap. The CDR3 runs 16 residues. CDR3 amino acids: CASTTAGGGRYYEQYF. Written as DNA, the CDR3 is TGTGCCAGCACTACCGCAGGGGGCGGGAGGTACTACGAGCAGTACTTC.

At least ten counts were recorded for this clonotype. The V and J genes are TRBV29-1 and TRBJ2-1; D not resolved. The germline gives CDR1 SQVTM, CDR2 ANQGSEA. With 5 bases removed from V and 0 bases from J, the gap between germline ends came to 11 bases. The CDR3 runs 14 residues. In DNA form, the CDR3 reads TGCAGCGTTTCCGGGTCTAGCTCCTACAATGAGCAGTTCTTC. The encoded protein is CSVSGSSSYNEQFF.

This clonotype was seen only a few times. The chain recombines TRBV29-1 with TRBJ2-7; D might be TRBD2 (5 bases). V was clipped by 2 bases and J by 0 bases, with 11 bases between them. The germline gives CDR1 SQVTM, CDR2 ANQGSEA. The CDR3 length is 14 residues. The CDR3 coding sequence is TGCAGCGTTGAATTGGTAGCGAGCTCCTACGAGCAGTACTTC. Protein sequence: CSVELVASSYEQYF.

The J gene is TRBJ1-2, the V gene TRBV10-2, with D uncertain. Germline lookup yields CDR1 WSHSY and CDR2 SAAADI. The CDR3 consists of 15 residues. V lost 0 bases and J 6 bases, leaving 14 bases between the germline ends. CDR3: CASSESTFGGDGYTF. DNA for the CDR3: TGCGCCAGCAGTGAGTCGACTTTTGGTGGTGATGGCTACACCTTC.

The chain carries TRBV3-1 and TRBJ2-1; TRBD1 is a possible D gene (6 bases). The length of the CDR3 is 14 residues. Trimming pared 3 bases from V and 10 bases from J, leaving 16 bases between. CDR1 is LGHDT and CDR2 is YNNKEL in the germline V gene (reference sequence). CDR3 in DNA: TGTGCCAGCAGCCATCTTGGGACACCGGGGGAGCAGTTCTTC. This gives the protein CASSHLGTPGEQFF.

CDR3 region: CASSPPPNLGGYTF. The CDR3 nucleotides are TGTGCCAGCAGTCCTCCCCCAAATCTGGGGGGCTACACCTTC. J is TRBJ1-2 and V is TRBV28, with D unclear. Germline V lookup: CDR1 MDHEN, CDR2 SYDVKM. The CDR3 loop spans 14 amino acids. The V end lost 5 bases, the J end lost 8 bases, and 18 bases lay between the germline ends.

This chain links TRBV25-1 with TRBJ2-1; TRBD1 agrees at 9 bases. J gave up 8 bases and V 4 bases, and 9 bases lay outside the gene matches. CDR1 and CDR2 (germline): MGHDK, SYGVNS. The CDR3 is made up of 15 amino acids. CDR3 loop: CASSGGHRGRDEQFF. The DNA for the CDR3 is TGTGCCAGCAGTGGAGGGCACAGGGGGCGCGATGAGCAGTTCTTC. Filled out from reference TRBV25-1 and TRBJ2-1, the complete variable domain reads EADIYQTPRYLVIGTGKKITLECSQTMGHDKMYWYQQDPGMELHLIHYSYGVNSTEKGDLSSESTVSRIRTEHFPLTLESARPSHTSQYLCASSGGHRGRDEQFFGPGTRLTVL.

This CDR3 reads CASSHPGLAADTQYF. The CDR3 nucleotides read TGTGCCAGCAGCCACCCGGGACTAGCGGCAGATACGCAGTATTTT. The chain uses TRBV3-1 and TRBJ2-3; 11 nucleotides agree with TRBD2. V trimming: 3 bases; J trimming: 4 bases; junction bases outside the gene matches: 3. There are 15 residues in the CDR3. Germline V gene data show CDR1 as LGHDT and CDR2 as YNNKEL (reference sequence).

This clonotype was seen once. This chain joins TRBV27 and TRBJ2-5; perhaps D is TRBD1 or TRBD2 (5 bases each). CDR3 length: 15 amino acids. The germline V and J ends were trimmed by 6 bases and 9 bases, with 23 bases remaining between them. Looked up from germline, CDR1 is MNHEY and CDR2 is SMNVEV (reference sequence). CDR3: CASRTIPGTAGAQYF. CDR3 coding DNA: TGTGCCAGCAGGACAATACCCGGGACGGCCGGGGCCCAGTACTTC.

The chain is built from TRBV10-3 and TRBJ2-4; 7 bases match TRBD1. The J call is in doubt because the DNA end fits TRBJ2-7 better. This CDR3 region has 18 residues. Germline CDR1 reads ENHRY; CDR2 reads SYGVKD. CDR3 bases: TGTGCCATCAGGGCCCCTGGACAGGTCGTAGTTTCGGCCTACGAGCAGTACTTC. It yields the protein CAIRAPGQVVVSAYEQYF.

The V and J genes are TRBV2 and TRBJ1-2, with a possible D match to TRBD1 (5 bases). Germline-derived CDR1 and CDR2 are SNHLY and FYNNEI. CDR3 length equals 10 residues. Trimming took 11 bases from V and 10 from J, leaving 14 bases between them. CDR3 sequence: CAGAGFVYTF. In DNA form, the CDR3 reads TGTGCCGGGGCGGGGTTTGTCTACACCTTC.

This clonotype was recorded a few times. The chain employs TRBV9 and TRBJ2-3; no reliable D call. The CDR3 is made up of 16 amino acids. Per the germline V gene, CDR1 is SGDLS and CDR2 is YYNGEE. V lost 2 bases and J lost 4, with 17 bases in between. CDR3 residues: CASSVRSAPSADTQYF. In DNA form, the CDR3 reads TGTGCCAGCAGCGTGCGCAGCGCTCCTTCCGCAGATACGCAGTATTTT.

In its sample, this clonotype was seen a few times. The rearrangement uses TRBV5-1 and TRBJ1-5; TRBD1 matches 10 bases. Looked up from germline, CDR1 is SGHRS and CDR2 is YFSETQ. Losses at the gene ends were 4 bases for V and 4 bases for J; bases not matched to a gene: 5. CDR3 length: 15 residues. The CDR3 is CASSEGQGLNQPQHF. The CDR3 nucleotides are TGCGCCAGCAGCGAGGGACAGGGGCTGAATCAGCCCCAGCATTTT.

This clonotype has more than one count but fewer than ten. The chain has TRBV29-1 and TRBJ2-2, with 7 positions matching TRBD2. V lost 7 bases to trimming and J lost 1 base; unmatched junction nucleotides: 12. The CDR3 has 16 residues. Germline V gene lookup returns CDR1 SQVTM and CDR2 ANQGSEA. The CDR3 DNA reads as TGCAGCGCTGAGACTAGCACTTGGGGGAACACCGGGGAGCTGTTTTTT. Translated, it gives CSAETSTWGNTGELFF.